This record concerns one TCR beta chain sequence. With a J-beta primer mix and a sample-barcoded 5' primer, a second PCR ran about 7 to 12 cycles. TCRdb re-derived calls from the 5' RACE reads in MiXCR, one entry per CDR3 protein. The sample records roughly 860,000 distinct CDR3 sequences, approximately 59% being singletons. This sample stems from a study of blood T cells in healthy people across ages. CDR1 is SGDLS, CDR2 YYNGEE, per germline. Trimming pared 4 bases from V and 10 bases from J, leaving 23 bases between. The CDR3 length is 15 residues. This chain uses TRBV9 with TRBJ1-2, with D tentatively TRBD1 (5 bases). The sequence came from a man younger than 40 in good health. What was sequenced was blood. CDR3 protein: CASSQRMGVLTSYTF. As DNA, the CDR3 is TGTGCCAGCAGCCAGAGAATGGGGGTTTTGACCTCCTACACCTTC.